Listed below are T cell receptor beta chains from one sample, sequenced in a study of shared clonotypes between healthy human individuals. TCRdb's table, derived via immunoSEQ multiplex PCR, lists solely in-frame clones and lacks some. Seen here are 1.5 million to 2.5 million clones, around 96% observed once, and the top ten hold approximately 1.2%. Sequencing was performed on naive CD8+ T cells sorted from blood. The origin of the receptors is a man aged 18 to 30 in good health. Each CDR3 is given with its conserved first and last residue. D genes are given only for firm matches. A row's size may be missing; if present it is once, few, many or a size class.

>.|.|TRBJ1-1|12|TRBV5-6
CASSFTETEAFF
TGTGCCAGCAGCTTTACAGAGACTGAAGCTTTCTTT
>.|.|TRBJ1-1|13|TRBV9
CASSVAPNTEAFF
TGTGCCAGCAGCGTAGCCCCGAACACTGAAGCTTTCTTT
>.|.|TRBJ2-1|13|TRBV6-5
CASSPNPGNEQFF
TGTGCCAGCAGTCCCAACCCCGGTAATGAGCAGTTCTTC
>.|.|TRBJ2-7|14|TRBV28
CAITDTPRVGEQYF
TGTGCCATAACTGACACCCCTCGTGTGGGTGAGCAGTACTTC
>.|.|TRBJ1-2|13|TRBV27
CASSFAGAYGYTF
TGTGCCAGCAGTTTCGCGGGGGCCTATGGCTACACCTTC
>.|.|TRBJ2-7|16|TRBV7-9
CASSAPGGSDSYEQYF
TGTGCCAGCAGCGCCCCAGGGGGGTCGGACTCCTACGAGCAGTACTTC
>.|.|TRBJ1-1|17|TRBV27
CASSLAGLGLLNTEAFF
TGTGCCAGCAGTTTGGCGGGCTTAGGTCTCTTGAACACTGAAGCTTTCTTT
>.|.|TRBJ1-1|14|TRBV18
CASSPGERSTEAFF
TGTGCCAGCTCACCGGGGGAAAGAAGCACTGAAGCTTTCTTT
>.|.|TRBJ1-2|13|TRBV19
CASIKGENYGYTF
TGTGCCAGTATCAAAGGAGAAAACTATGGCTACACCTTC
>.|.|TRBJ1-4|13|TRBV27
CASSLSEGEKLFF
TGTGCCAGCAGTTTATCAGAAGGGGAAAAACTGTTTTTT
>.|.|TRBJ1-4|15|TRBV7-9
CASSLDGSGNEKLFF
TGTGCCAGCAGCTTGGACGGTAGTGGTAATGAAAAACTGTTTTTT
>.|.|TRBJ2-6|16|TRBV7-9
CASSLVVGFGANVLTF
TGTGCCAGCAGCTTAGTTGTCGGCTTTGGGGCCAACGTCCTGACTTTC
>TRBD1|.|TRBJ2-7|13|TRBV5-1
CASSGTGGDEQYF
TGCGCCAGCAGCGGGACAGGGGGGGACGAGCAGTACTTC
>.|.|TRBJ1-4|17|TRBV7-2
CASSFALLGPPNEKLFF
TGTGCCAGCAGCTTCGCACTTTTGGGACCCCCTAATGAAAAACTGTTTTTT
>.|.|TRBJ2-5|13|TRBV5-6
CASSLVREETQYF
TGTGCCAGCAGCTTGGTTAGGGAAGAGACCCAGTACTTC
>.|.|TRBJ2-7|14|TRBV28
CASSFGQGVHEQYF
TGTGCCAGCAGTTTCGGGCAGGGCGTCCACGAGCAGTACTTC
>.|.|TRBJ1-2|18|TRBV7-8
CASSLAMAGARANYGYTF
TGTGCCAGCAGCTTAGCGATGGCAGGGGCGAGAGCTAACTATGGCTACACCTTC
>.|few|TRBJ1-1|11|TRBV28
CASREGTEAFF
TGTGCCAGCAGAGAGGGCACTGAAGCTTTCTTT
>.|.|TRBJ1-2|14|TRBV10-3
CASAQVDINYGYTF
TGTGCCTCCGCCCAGGTAGATATTAACTATGGCTACACCTTC
>TRBD1|.|TRBJ2-2|13|TRBV28
CAAEGAGTGELFF
TGTGCCGCAGAGGGGGCGGGCACCGGGGAGCTGTTTTTT
>.|once|TRBJ2-1|12|TRBV11-2
CASSLAREQQFF
TGTGCCAGCAGCTTAGCTCGGGAGCAGCAGTTCTTC
>.|once|TRBJ2-7|15|TRBV2
CASSEAQDSDDEQYF
TGTGCCAGCAGTGAAGCGCAGGACAGCGACGACGAGCAGTACTTC
>.|.|TRBJ2-5|15|TRBV7-9
CASSLRGTREETQYF
TGTGCCAGCAGCTTAAGAGGGACACGAGAAGAGACCCAGTACTTC
>TRBD1|.|TRBJ1-5|15|TRBV11-2
CASSWDSKENQPQHF
TGTGCCAGCAGCTGGGACAGTAAAGAGAATCAGCCCCAGCATTTT
>TRBD1|.|TRBJ2-7|15|TRBV29-1
CSVERTGDLSYEQYF
TGCAGCGTTGAAAGGACAGGGGACCTCTCCTACGAGCAGTACTTC
>TRBD2|.|TRBJ2-5|15|TRBV5-3
CARSYRLAGWETQYF
TGTGCCAGAAGCTACCGACTAGCGGGGTGGGAGACCCAGTACTTC
>.|.|TRBJ2-3|12|TRBV7-8
CASSLVPDTQYF
TGTGCCAGCAGCTTAGTACCCGATACGCAGTATTTT
>.|.|TRBJ1-3|15|TRBV4-1
CASSQAGTPGNTIYF
TGCGCCAGCAGCCAAGCCGGGACACCTGGAAACACCATATATTTT
>.|few|TRBJ2-5|13|TRBV19
CASSERAQETQYF
TGTGCCAGTAGTGAAAGGGCCCAAGAGACCCAGTACTTC
>TRBD2|.|TRBJ2-3|15|TRBV5-6
CASSLAAGAADTQYF
TGTGCCAGCAGCTTGGCAGCGGGAGCGGCAGATACGCAGTATTTT
>.|.|TRBJ1-1|14|TRBV27
CASSPTALDTEAFF
TGTGCCAGCAGTCCCACCGCCCTGGACACTGAAGCTTTCTTT
>.|.|TRBJ2-4|17|TRBV2
CASSDGAGLGGKNIQYF
TGTGCCAGCAGTGACGGCGCGGGCCTCGGTGGCAAAAACATTCAGTACTTC
>.|few|TRBJ1-2|11|TRBV27
CASSGGDGYTF
TGTGCCAGCAGTGGGGGTGATGGCTACACCTTC
>.|.|TRBJ2-7|13|TRBV28
CASSFRNSYEQYF
TGTGCCAGCAGTTTTAGGAACTCCTACGAGCAGTACTTC
>.|.|TRBJ1-1|11|TRBV20-1
CSATQGSEAFF
TGCAGTGCTACTCAGGGGAGTGAAGCTTTCTTT
>.|.|TRBJ1-1|16|TRBV27
CASSLSRGRMNTEAFF
TGTGCCAGCAGTTTATCGAGGGGTAGGATGAACACTGAAGCTTTCTTT
>TRBD1|.|TRBJ2-7|13|TRBV7-9
CASSSGQSDEQYF
TGTGCCAGCAGCTCGGGACAGAGCGACGAGCAGTACTTC
>TRBD1|.|TRBJ2-7|14|TRBV7-6
CASSLEGQITEQYF
TGTGCCAGCAGCTTAGAGGGACAGATAACCGAGCAGTACTTC
>.|.|TRBJ1-5|15|TRBV9
CASSVGGSSNQPQHF
TGTGCCAGCAGCGTAGGGGGCAGTAGCAATCAGCCCCAGCATTTT
>.|.|TRBJ1-1|12|TRBV5-4
CASSRTGSEAFF
TGTGCCAGCAGCCGTACGGGGTCTGAAGCTTTCTTT
>.|.|TRBJ2-7|14|TRBV5-4
CASSPANNPYEQYF
TGTGCCAGCAGCCCCGCAAATAACCCCTACGAGCAGTACTTC
>.|.|TRBJ2-5|13|TRBV12-5
CASGFWEGETQYF
TGTGCTAGTGGTTTTTGGGAAGGTGAGACCCAGTACTTC
>TRBD1|once|TRBJ1-5|15|TRBV2
CASSYTGGTNQPQHF
TGTGCCAGCAGTTACACAGGGGGCACGAATCAGCCCCAGCATTTT
>.|.|TRBJ1-5|12|TRBV2
CASSEVNQPQHF
TGTGCCAGCAGTGAAGTGAATCAGCCCCAGCATTTT
>.|.|TRBJ2-7|12|TRBV12-5
CASGLASYEQYF
TGTGCTAGTGGTTTGGCCTCCTACGAGCAGTACTTC
>.|.|TRBJ2-7|13|TRBV30
CAWRVRGGYEQYF
TGTGCCTGGAGGGTCAGGGGGGGATACGAGCAGTACTTC
>.|.|TRBJ1-4|13|TRBV2
CASSEDGSEKLFF
TGTGCCAGCAGTGAAGACGGGAGCGAAAAACTGTTTTTT
>.|.|TRBJ1-6|11|TRBV29-1
CSSRDPSPLHF
TGCAGCTCCCGGGACCCTTCACCCCTCCACTTT
>TRBD1|.|TRBJ2-3|16|TRBV7-9
CASSGTRDRDTDTQYF
TGTGCCAGCAGCGGTACTCGGGACAGGGACACAGATACGCAGTATTTT
>TRBD1|.|TRBJ1-2|14|TRBV5-6
CASSSRTGIYGYTF
TGTGCCAGCAGCAGTCGGACAGGGATTTATGGCTACACCTTC